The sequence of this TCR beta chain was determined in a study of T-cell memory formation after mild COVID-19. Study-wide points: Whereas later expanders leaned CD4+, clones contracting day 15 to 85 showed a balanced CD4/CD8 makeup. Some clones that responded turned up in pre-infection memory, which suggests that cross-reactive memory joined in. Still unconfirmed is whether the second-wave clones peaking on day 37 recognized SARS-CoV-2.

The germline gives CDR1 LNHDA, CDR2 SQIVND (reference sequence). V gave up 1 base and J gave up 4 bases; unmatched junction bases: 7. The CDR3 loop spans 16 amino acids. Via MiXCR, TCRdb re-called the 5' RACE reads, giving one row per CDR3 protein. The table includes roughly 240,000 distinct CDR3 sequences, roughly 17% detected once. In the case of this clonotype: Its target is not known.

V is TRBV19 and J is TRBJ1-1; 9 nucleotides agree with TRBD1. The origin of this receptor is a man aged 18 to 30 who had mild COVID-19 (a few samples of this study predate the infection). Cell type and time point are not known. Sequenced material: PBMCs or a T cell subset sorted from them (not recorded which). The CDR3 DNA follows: TGTGCCAGTAGTATAGGCGGGGGACAGGGTCTCACTGAAGCTTTCTTT. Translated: CASSIGGGQGLTEAFF.